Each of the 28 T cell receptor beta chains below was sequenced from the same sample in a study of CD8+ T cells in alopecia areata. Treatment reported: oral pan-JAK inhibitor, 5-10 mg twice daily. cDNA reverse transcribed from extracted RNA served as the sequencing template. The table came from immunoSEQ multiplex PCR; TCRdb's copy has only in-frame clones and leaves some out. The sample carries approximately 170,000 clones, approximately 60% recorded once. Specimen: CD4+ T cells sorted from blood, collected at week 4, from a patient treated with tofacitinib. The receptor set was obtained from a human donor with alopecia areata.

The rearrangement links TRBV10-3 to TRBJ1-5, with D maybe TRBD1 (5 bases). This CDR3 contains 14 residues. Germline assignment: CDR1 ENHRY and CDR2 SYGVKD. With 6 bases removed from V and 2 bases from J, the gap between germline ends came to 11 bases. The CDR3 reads CAIRGADGNQPQHF. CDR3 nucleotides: TGTGCCATCAGAGGGGCGGATGGCAATCAGCCCCAGCATTTT.

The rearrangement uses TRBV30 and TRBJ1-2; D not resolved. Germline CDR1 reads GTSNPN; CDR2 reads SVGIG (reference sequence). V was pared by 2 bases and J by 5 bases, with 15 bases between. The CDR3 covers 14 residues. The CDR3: CAWSLGAGDYGYTF. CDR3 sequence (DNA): TGTGCCTGGAGTCTAGGTGCGGGTGATTATGGCTACACCTTC.

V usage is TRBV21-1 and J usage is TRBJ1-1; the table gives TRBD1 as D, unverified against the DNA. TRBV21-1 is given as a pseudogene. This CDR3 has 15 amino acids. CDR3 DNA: TGTGCCAGCAGCAAAGCGCAGGAAATGAACACTGAAGCTTTCTTT. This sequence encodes CASSKAQEMNTEAFF.

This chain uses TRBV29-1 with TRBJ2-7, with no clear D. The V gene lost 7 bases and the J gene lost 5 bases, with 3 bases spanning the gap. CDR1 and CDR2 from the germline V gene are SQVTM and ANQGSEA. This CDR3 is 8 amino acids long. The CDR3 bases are TGCAGCGCCGACGAGCAGTACTTC. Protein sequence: CSADEQYF.

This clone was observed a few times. This chain's CDR3 is CASSLQGYEQFF. CDR3 bases: TGCGCCAGCAGCTTACAGGGATATGAGCAGTTCTTC. V is TRBV5-1 and J is TRBJ2-1, with D tentatively TRBD1 (6 bases). The CDR3 is made up of 12 amino acids. Germline values: CDR1 SGHRS, CDR2 YFSETQ. V was trimmed by 2 bases and J by 8 bases, leaving 8 bases between them.

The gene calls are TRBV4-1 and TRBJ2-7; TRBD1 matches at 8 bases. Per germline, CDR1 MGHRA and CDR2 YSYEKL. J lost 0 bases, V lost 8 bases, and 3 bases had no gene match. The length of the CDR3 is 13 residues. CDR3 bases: TGCGCCAGCGGGACAGGTATCTCCTACGAGCAGTACTTC. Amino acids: CASGTGISYEQYF.

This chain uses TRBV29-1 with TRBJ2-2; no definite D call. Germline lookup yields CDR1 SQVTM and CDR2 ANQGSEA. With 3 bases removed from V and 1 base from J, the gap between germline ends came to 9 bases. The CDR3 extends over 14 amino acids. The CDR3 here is CSVEVGLNTGELFF. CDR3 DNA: TGCAGCGTTGAGGTCGGATTGAACACCGGGGAGCTGTTTTTT.

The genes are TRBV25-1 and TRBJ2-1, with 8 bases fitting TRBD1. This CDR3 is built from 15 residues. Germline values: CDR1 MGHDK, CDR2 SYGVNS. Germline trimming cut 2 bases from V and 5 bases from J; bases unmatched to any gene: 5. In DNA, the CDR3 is TGTGCCAGCAGTGAAATCCGGGACAGGAACAATGAGCAGTTCTTC. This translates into CASSEIRDRNNEQFF.

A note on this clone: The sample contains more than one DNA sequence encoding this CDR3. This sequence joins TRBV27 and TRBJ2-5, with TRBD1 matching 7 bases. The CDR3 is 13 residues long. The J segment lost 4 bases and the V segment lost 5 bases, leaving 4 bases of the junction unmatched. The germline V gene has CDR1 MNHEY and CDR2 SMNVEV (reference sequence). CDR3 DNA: TGTGCCAGCAGTCAGACAGGGAGAGAGACCCAGTACTTC. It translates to CASSQTGRETQYF.

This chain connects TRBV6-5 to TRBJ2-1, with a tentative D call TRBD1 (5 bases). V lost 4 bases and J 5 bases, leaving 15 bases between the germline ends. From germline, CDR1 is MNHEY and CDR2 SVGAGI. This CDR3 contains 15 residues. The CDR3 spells CASSFTSQGNNEQFF. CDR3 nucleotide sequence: TGTGCCAGCAGTTTTACCTCTCAGGGAAACAATGAGCAGTTCTTC.

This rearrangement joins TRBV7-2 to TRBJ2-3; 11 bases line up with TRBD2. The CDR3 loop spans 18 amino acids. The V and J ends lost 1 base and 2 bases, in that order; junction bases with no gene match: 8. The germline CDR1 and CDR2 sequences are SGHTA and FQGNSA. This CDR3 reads CASSLGRLAGGATDTQYF. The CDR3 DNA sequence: TGTGCCAGCAGCTTAGGGAGGCTAGCGGGAGGCGCCACAGATACGCAGTATTTT. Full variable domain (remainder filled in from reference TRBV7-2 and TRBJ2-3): GAGVSQSPSNKVTEKGKDVELRCDPISGHTALYWYRQSLGQGLEFLIYFQGNSAPDKSGLPSDRFSAERTGGSVSTLTIQRTQQEDSAVYLCASSLGRLAGGATDTQYFGPGTRLTVL.

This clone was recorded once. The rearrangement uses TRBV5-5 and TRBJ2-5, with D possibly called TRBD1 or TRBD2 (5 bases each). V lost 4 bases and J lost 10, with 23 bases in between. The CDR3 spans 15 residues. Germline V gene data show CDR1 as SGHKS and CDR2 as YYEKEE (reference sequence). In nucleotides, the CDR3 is TGTGCCAGCAGCACCCTCACGGGACCCCAGGCGAACCAGTACTTC. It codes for CASSTLTGPQANQYF.

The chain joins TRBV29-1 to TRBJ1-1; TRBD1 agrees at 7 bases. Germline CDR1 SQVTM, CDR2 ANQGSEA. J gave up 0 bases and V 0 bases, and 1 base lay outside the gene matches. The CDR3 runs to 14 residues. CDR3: CSVEDGTVNTEAFF. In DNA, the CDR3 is TGCAGCGTTGAAGACGGGACAGTGAACACTGAAGCTTTCTTT.

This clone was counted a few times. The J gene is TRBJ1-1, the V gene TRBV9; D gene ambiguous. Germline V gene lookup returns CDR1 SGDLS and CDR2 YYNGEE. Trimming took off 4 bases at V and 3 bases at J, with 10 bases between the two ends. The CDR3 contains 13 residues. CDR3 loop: CASSRALDTEAFF. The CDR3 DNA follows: TGTGCCAGCAGCCGCGCTTTGGACACTGAAGCTTTCTTT.

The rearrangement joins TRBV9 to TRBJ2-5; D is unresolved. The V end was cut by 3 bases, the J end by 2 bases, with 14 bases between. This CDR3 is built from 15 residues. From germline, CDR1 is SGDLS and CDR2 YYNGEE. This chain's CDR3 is CASSALLFGQETQYF. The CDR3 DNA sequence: TGTGCCAGCAGCGCTCTCCTGTTCGGACAAGAGACCCAGTACTTC.

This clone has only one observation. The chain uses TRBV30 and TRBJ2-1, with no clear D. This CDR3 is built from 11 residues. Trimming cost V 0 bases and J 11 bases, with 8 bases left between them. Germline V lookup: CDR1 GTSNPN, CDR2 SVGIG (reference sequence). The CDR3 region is CAWSVKVKQFF. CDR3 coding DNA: TGTGCCTGGAGTGTAAAAGTAAAGCAGTTCTTC.

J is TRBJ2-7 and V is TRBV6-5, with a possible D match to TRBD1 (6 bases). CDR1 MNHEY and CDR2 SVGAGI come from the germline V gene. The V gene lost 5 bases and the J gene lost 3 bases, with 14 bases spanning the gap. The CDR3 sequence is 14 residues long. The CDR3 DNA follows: TGTGCCAGCAGTCGTACTTCAGGGGACTACGAGCAGTACTTC. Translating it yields CASSRTSGDYEQYF.

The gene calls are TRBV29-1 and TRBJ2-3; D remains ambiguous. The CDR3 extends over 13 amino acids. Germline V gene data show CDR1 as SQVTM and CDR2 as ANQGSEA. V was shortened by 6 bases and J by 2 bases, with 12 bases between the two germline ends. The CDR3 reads CSVMNRLTDTQYF. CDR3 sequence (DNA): TGCAGCGTCATGAACAGACTCACAGATACGCAGTATTTT.

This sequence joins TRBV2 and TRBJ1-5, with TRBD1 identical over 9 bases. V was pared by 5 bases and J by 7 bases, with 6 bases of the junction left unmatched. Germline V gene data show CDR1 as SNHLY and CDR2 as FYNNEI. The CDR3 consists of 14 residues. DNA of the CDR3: TGTGCCAGCAGTATGACAGGGGGAAAACAGCCCCAGCATTTT. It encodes CASSMTGGKQPQHF.

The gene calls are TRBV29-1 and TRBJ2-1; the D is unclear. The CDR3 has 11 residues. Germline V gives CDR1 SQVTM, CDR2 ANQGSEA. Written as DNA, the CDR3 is TGCTCTGGGGTCCTAGACAATGAGCAGTTCTTC. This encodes CSGVLDNEQFF.

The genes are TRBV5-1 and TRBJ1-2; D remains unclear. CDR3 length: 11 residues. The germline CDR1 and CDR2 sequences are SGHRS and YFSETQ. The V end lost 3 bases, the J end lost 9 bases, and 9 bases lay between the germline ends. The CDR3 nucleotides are TGCGCCAGCAGCTCCCGGACTAGCTACACCTTC. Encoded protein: CASSSRTSYTF.

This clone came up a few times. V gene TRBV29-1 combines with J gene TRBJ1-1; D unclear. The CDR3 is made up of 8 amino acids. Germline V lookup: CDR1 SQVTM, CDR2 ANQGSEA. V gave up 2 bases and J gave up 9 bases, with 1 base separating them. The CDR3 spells CSVEKAFF. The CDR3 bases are TGCAGCGTTGAAAAAGCTTTCTTT.

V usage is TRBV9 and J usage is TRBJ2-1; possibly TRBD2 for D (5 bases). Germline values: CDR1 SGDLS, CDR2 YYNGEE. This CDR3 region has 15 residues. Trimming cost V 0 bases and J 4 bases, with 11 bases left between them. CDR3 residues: CASSVAAGLYNEQFF. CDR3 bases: TGTGCCAGCAGCGTAGCGGCGGGCCTATACAATGAGCAGTTCTTC.

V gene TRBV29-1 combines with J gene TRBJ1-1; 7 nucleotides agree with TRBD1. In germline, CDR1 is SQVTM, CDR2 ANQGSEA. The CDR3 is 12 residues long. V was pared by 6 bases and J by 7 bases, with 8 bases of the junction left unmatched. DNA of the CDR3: TGCAGCGTGGGGTCAAGGACAGGTGAAGCTTTCTTT. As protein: CSVGSRTGEAFF.

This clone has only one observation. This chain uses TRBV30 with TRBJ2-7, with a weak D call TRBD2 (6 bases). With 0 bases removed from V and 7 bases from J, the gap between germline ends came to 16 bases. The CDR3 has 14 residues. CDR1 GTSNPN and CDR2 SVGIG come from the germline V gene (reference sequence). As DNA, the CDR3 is TGTGCCTGGAGTGTACGTGCAGCCGCGGGAGAGCAGTACTTC. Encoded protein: CAWSVRAAAGEQYF.

As DNA, the CDR3 is TGTGCCAGCGGAGACCCATCGAACACCGGGGAGCTGTTTTTT. Amino acid sequence: CASGDPSNTGELFF. This chain links TRBV9 with TRBJ2-2; D ambiguous. The CDR3 length is 14 residues. Germline V gene sequence: CDR1 SGDLS, CDR2 YYNGEE. V was shortened by 7 bases and J by 0 bases, with 10 bases between the two germline ends.

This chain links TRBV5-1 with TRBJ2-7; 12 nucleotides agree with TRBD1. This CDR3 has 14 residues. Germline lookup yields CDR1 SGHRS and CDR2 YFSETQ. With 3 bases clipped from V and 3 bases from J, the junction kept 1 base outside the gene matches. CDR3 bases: TGCGCCAGCAGCTGGGACAGGGGGCTCTACGAGCAGTACTTC. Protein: CASSWDRGLYEQYF.

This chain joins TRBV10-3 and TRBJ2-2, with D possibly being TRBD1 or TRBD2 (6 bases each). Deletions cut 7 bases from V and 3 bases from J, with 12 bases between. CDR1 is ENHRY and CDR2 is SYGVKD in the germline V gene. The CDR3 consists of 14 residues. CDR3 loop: CAINLRGDTGELFF. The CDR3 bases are TGTGCCATCAATTTGAGGGGGGACACCGGGGAGCTGTTTTTT.